The entry below describes one T cell receptor beta chain. Its antigen is still unknown. Using a J-beta primer mix together with a sample-barcoded 5' primer, a second PCR was run for 7 to 11 cycles. Each CDR3 protein gets one entry after TCRdb re-called the 5' RACE reads with MiXCR. Of about 1.8 million distinct CDR3 sequences detected, about 49% appear once; the ten largest clones hold over 2%. CDR1 is DFQATT and CDR2 is SNEGSKA in the germline V gene (reference sequence). The CDR3 has 14 amino acids. Trimming pared 5 bases from V and 2 bases from J, leaving 16 bases between. The data were obtained in a study of blood T cells in healthy people across ages. Study results and limitations: CMV status of donors was unknown, possibly confounding expanded clonotype changes.

The clonotype was recovered from a woman aged 40-49 years in good health. The sample consisted of blood. The J gene is TRBJ2-7, the V gene TRBV20-1; D uncertain. DNA of the CDR3: TGCAGTGCTGCCCTAGGCAGTCGAGCCTACGAGCAGTACTTC. Encoded protein: CSAALGSRAYEQYF.